The 14 T cell receptor beta chains reported below all come from one sample, sequenced in a study of blood T cell repertoires in COVID-19. The assay was immunoSEQ multiplex PCR, and TCRdb's table has in-frame clones only and misses some. This table has 150,000 to 200,000 clones, approximately 87% appearing once. The sequencing sample was made of peripheral blood. The source is a man aged 18-30 years with active or convalescent COVID-19.

The gene calls are TRBV7-8 and TRBJ2-3, with 9 bases lining up with TRBD2. Germline assignment: CDR1 SGHVS and CDR2 FQNEAQ. Trimming removed 3 bases from V and 7 bases from J; junction bases left unmatched: 5. The CDR3 loop spans 14 amino acids. The CDR3 coding sequence is TGTGCCAGCAGCTTTCCCGCGGGGGGGTATACGCAGTATTTT. This translates into CASSFPAGGYTQYF.

This clone was recorded only once. The rearrangement uses TRBV11-3 and TRBJ2-7, with TRBD1 matching 8 bases. The CDR3 runs 14 residues. The ends lost 3 bases at V and 7 bases at J; junction bases unmatched: 8. Germline V gene lookup returns CDR1 SGHNT and CDR2 YENEEA. CDR3: CASSFRQGNGEQYF. The CDR3, as DNA: TGTGCCAGCAGCTTTCGACAGGGGAATGGGGAGCAGTACTTC.

V gene TRBV5-4 combines with J gene TRBJ2-2; 11 bases agree with TRBD2. Trimming cost V 2 bases and J 3 bases; bases outside gene matches: 3. Per the germline V gene, CDR1 is SGHNT and CDR2 is YYREEE (reference sequence). The CDR3 extends over 16 amino acids. CDR3 residues: CASSFRSGRDTGELFF. CDR3 DNA: TGTGCCAGCAGCTTCCGTAGCGGGAGGGACACCGGGGAGCTGTTTTTT.

The CDR3 nucleotides read TGTGCCAGCAGCTTAGAAGCTCTAGCGGGAGGATCCTACAATGAGCAGTTCTTC. Protein: CASSLEALAGGSYNEQFF. The V call is TRBV7-6, the J call TRBJ2-1, with 11 positions matching TRBD2. The length of the CDR3 is 18 residues. After removal of 1 base from V and 1 base from J, the junction contained 6 bases not matched to a gene. Germline CDR1 and CDR2: SGHVS and FNYEAQ. Supplemented by reference TRBV7-6 and TRBJ2-1, the full variable domain reads GAGVSQSPRYKVTKRGQDVALRCDPISGHVSLYWYRQALGQGPEFLTYFNYEAQQDKSGLPNDRFSAERPEGSISTLTIQRTEQRDSAMYRCASSLEALAGGSYNEQFFGPGTRLTVL.

The rearrangement uses TRBV20-1 and TRBJ1-3, with D perhaps matching TRBD1 (5 bases). V shed 7 bases and J shed 3 bases, with 7 bases lying between them. CDR3 length equals 11 residues. The V gene's germline CDR1 is DFQATT and CDR2 SNEGSKA (reference sequence). The CDR3 region has the DNA TGCAGTGGCAGGGTTGGAAACACCATATATTTT. Translating it yields CSGRVGNTIYF.

This sequence joins TRBV6-2 or TRBV6-3 and TRBJ1-5; maybe TRBD1 (5 bases). Trimming stripped 7 bases from V and 5 bases from J, with 18 bases between. This CDR3 spans 15 amino acids. From germline, CDR1 is MNHEY and CDR2 SVGEGT. The CDR3 coding sequence is TGTGCCAGCACCCCTTTTCGGGGGGGAGATCAGCCCCAGCATTTT. This encodes CASTPFRGGDQPQHF.

The chain employs TRBV2 and TRBJ2-7; the match to TRBD1 covers 10 bases. The CDR3 sequence is 13 residues long. From germline, CDR1 is SNHLY and CDR2 FYNNEI. With V trimmed by 10 bases and J by 4 bases, 7 bases remained unmatched. The CDR3 DNA reads TGTGCCATCGGGGACAGGGGATTTTACGAGCAGTACGTC. Residues: CAIGDRGFYEQYV.

The rearrangement joins TRBV6-1 to TRBJ1-3; D is ambiguous. Trimming removed 2 bases from V and 0 bases from J, with 8 bases in between. This CDR3 has 15 amino acids. Germline V gene lookup returns CDR1 MNHNS and CDR2 SASEGT. The CDR3 bases are TGTGCCAGCAGTGAAACGGGTAGCTCTGGAAACACCATATATTTT. Translating it yields CASSETGSSGNTIYF.

The CDR3 protein is CSVVLDTMNTEAFF. In DNA, the CDR3 is TGCAGCGTTGTATTAGACACCATGAACACTGAAGCTTTCTTT. V gene TRBV29-1 combines with J gene TRBJ1-1; no definite D call. CDR3 size: 14 residues. Looked up from germline, CDR1 is SQVTM and CDR2 is ANQGSEA. The germline V and J ends were trimmed by 4 bases and 0 bases, with 12 bases remaining between them.

In regard to this clone: Sequence at one end of the junction differs from germline and may be a read error. V usage is TRBV3-1 (or the pseudogene TRBV3-2) and J usage is TRBJ2-7; the match to TRBD2 covers 15 bases. The CDR3 runs to 16 residues. CDR1 and CDR2 (germline): LGHDT, YNNKEL (reference sequence). The CDR3 spells CASSQGTSGRTYEQYF. CDR3 nucleotides: TGTGCCAGCAGTCAAGGGACTAGCGGGAGGACCTACGAGCAGTACTTC.

The chain has TRBV6-5 and TRBJ1-3, with D tentatively TRBD1 (6 bases). The V end lost 2 bases, the J end lost 4 bases, and 9 bases lay between the germline ends. The germline V gene has CDR1 MNHEY and CDR2 SVGAGI. The CDR3 extends over 14 amino acids. CDR3 sequence (DNA): TGTGCCAGCAGTTACAGTGGGGGCGGAAACACCATATATTTT. Its translation: CASSYSGGGNTIYF.

The rearrangement uses TRBV28 and TRBJ1-5; a possible D gene is TRBD1 (6 bases). The CDR3 extends over 18 amino acids. Trimming pared 4 bases from V and 1 base from J, leaving 20 bases between. Germline values: CDR1 MDHEN, CDR2 SYDVKM. The CDR3 DNA is TGTGCCAGCAGTTCTTCCTCCGCAGGGGTTCCGAGCAATCAGCCCCAGCATTTT. Translated: CASSSSSAGVPSNQPQHF. The full variable domain, in which reference TRBV28 and TRBJ1-5 provide the parts outside the CDR3, is DVKVTQSSRYLVKRTGEKVFLECVQDMDHENMFWYRQDPGLGLRLIYFSYDVKMKEKGDIPEGYSVSREKKERFSLILESASTNQTSMYLCASSSSSAGVPSNQPQHFGDGTRLSIL.

J is TRBJ2-2 and V is TRBV29-1; possibly TRBD1 for D (6 bases). The germline gives CDR1 SQVTM, CDR2 ANQGSEA. The CDR3 length is 15 residues. V gave up 0 bases and J gave up 0 bases, with 8 bases separating them. The CDR3 bases are TGCAGCGTTGAAGATAACAGGGCGAACACCGGGGAGCTGTTTTTT. Translating it yields CSVEDNRANTGELFF.

The V call is TRBV7-3, the J call TRBJ1-1; D is unresolved. This CDR3 has 16 residues. The germline V gene has CDR1 SGHTA and CDR2 FQGTGA. Trimming removed 3 bases at V and 3 bases at J, with 17 bases between. CDR3 residues: CASSLGQTPWDTEAFF. CDR3 coding DNA: TGTGCCAGCAGCTTGGGCCAAACCCCATGGGACACTGAAGCTTTCTTT.